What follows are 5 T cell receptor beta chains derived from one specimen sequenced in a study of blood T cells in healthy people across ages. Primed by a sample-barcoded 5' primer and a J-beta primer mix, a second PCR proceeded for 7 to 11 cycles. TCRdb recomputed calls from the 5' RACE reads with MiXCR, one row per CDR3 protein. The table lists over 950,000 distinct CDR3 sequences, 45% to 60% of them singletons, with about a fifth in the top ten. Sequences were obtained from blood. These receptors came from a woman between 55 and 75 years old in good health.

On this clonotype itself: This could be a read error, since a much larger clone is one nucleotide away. This CDR3 reads CASSQERDSQYF. In nucleotides, the CDR3 is TGTGCCAGCAGCCAAGAGAGGGACAGTCAGTACTTC. The chain recombines TRBV4-2 with TRBJ2-4; 7 bases align to TRBD1. Germline values: CDR1 LGHNA, CDR2 YNFKEQ. CDR3 length equals 12 residues. J lost 12 bases, V lost 0 bases, and 2 bases had no gene match.

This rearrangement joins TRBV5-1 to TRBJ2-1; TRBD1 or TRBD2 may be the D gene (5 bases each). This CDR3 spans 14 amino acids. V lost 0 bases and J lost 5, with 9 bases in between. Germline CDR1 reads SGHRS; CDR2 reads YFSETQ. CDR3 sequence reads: CASSLDGADNEQFF. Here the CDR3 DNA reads TGCGCCAGCAGCTTGGACGGGGCGGACAATGAGCAGTTCTTC.

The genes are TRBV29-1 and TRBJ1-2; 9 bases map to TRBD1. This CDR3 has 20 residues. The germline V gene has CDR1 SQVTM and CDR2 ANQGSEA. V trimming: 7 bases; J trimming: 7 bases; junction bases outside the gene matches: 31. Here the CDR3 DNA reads TGCAGCGCCGGGGGAAGGGTTTGGGAGGCGGGACAGGGACTAAAAGGTGGCTACACCTTC. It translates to CSAGGRVWEAGQGLKGGYTF.

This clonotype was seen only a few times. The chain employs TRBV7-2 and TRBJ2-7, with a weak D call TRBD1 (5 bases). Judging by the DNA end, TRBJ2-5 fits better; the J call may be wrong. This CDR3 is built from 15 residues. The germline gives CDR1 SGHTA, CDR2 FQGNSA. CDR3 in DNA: TGTGCCAGCAGCCAAGGGGCTGGGTCACAAGAGACCCAGTACTTC. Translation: CASSQGAGSQETQYF.

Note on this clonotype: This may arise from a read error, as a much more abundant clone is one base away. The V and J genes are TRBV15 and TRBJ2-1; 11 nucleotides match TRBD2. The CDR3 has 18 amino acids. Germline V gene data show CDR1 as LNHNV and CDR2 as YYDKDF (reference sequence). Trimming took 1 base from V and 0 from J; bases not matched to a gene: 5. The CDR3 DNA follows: TGTGCCACCAGCAGAGGCATTAGCGGGAGGGCCTCCTACAATGAGCAGTTCTTC. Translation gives CATSRGISGRASYNEQFF.